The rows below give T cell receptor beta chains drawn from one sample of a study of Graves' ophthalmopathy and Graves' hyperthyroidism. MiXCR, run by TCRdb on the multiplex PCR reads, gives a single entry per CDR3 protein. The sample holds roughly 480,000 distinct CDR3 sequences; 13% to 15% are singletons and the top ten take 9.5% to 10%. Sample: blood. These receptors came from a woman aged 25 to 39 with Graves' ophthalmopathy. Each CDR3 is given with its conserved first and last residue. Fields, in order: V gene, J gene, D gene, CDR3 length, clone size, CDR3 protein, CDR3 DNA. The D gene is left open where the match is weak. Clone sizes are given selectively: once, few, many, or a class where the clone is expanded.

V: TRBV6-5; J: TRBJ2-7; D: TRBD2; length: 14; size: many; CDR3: CASSYGAGTYEQYF; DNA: TGTGCCAGCAGTTATGGAGCGGGAACCTACGAGCAGTACTTC
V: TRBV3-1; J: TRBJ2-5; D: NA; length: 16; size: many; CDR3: CASSQSGGGGVETQYF; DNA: TGTGCCAGCAGCCAAAGTGGAGGGGGAGGAGTTGAGACCCAGTACTTC
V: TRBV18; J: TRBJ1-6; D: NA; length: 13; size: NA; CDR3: CASSPIALSPLHF; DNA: TGTGCCAGCTCACCAATCGCCCTTTCACCCCTCCACTTT
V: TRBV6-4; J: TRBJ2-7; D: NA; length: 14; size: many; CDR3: CASSYNVVSYEQYF; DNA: TGTGCCAGCAGTTATAATGTGGTCTCCTACGAGCAGTACTTC
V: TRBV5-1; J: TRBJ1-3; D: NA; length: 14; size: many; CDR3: CASSFQPSGNTIYF; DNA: TGCGCCAGCAGCTTTCAGCCTTCCGGAAACACCATATATTTT
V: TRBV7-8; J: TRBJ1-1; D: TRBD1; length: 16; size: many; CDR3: CASSLGQGRSGTEAFF; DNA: TGTGCCAGCAGCCTTGGACAGGGAAGGTCGGGCACTGAAGCTTTCTTT
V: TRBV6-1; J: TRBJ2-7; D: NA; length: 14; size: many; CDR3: CASRELAIPYEQYF; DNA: TGTGCCAGCAGGGAACTAGCAATACCCTACGAGCAGTACTTC
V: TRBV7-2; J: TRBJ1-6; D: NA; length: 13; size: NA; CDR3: CASSLIPAAPLHF; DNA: TGTGCCAGCAGCTTAATCCCCGCGGCACCCCTCCACTTT
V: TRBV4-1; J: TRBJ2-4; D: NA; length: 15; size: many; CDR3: CASSQDRDGKNIQYF; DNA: TGCGCCAGCAGCCAAGACAGGGACGGCAAAAACATTCAGTACTTC
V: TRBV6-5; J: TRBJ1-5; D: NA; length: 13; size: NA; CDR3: CASSWATNQPQHF; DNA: TGTGCCAGCAGTTGGGCTACCAATCAGCCCCAGCATTTT
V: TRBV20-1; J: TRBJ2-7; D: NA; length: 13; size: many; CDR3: CSARDPGRGEQYF; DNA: TGCAGTGCTAGAGATCCAGGGCGAGGAGAGCAGTACTTC
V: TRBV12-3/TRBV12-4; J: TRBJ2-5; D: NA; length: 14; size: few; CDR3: CASGVVRNPETQYF; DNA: TGTGCCAGCGGGGTCGTCAGGAATCCGGAGACCCAGTACTTC
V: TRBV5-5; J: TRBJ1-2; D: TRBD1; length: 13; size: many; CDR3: CASSFEQGGGYTF; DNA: TGTGCCAGCAGCTTTGAACAGGGGGGTGGCTACACCTTC
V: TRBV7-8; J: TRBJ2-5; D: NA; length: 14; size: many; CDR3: CASSGYRDQETQYF; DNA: TGTGCCAGCAGCGGGTACAGGGACCAAGAGACCCAGTACTTC
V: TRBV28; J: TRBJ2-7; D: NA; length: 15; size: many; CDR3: CASSGGGLGVYEQYF; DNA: TGTGCCAGCAGTGGCGGAGGACTGGGAGTCTACGAGCAGTACTTC
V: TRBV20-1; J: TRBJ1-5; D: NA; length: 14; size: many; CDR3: CSASPGAGNQPQHF; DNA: TGCAGTGCTAGCCCCGGGGCTGGCAATCAGCCCCAGCATTTT
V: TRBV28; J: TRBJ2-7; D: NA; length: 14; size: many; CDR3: CASSWRVKLGEQYF; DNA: TGTGCCAGCAGTTGGAGGGTGAAGTTAGGCGAGCAGTACTTC
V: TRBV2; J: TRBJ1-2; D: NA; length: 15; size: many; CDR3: CASRPTGGGSYGYTF; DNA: TGTGCCAGCAGGCCGACGGGGGGTGGGTCCTATGGCTACACCTTC
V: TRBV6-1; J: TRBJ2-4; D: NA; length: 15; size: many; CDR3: CASSEAEGGFDIQYF; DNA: TGTGCCAGCAGTGAAGCGGAGGGTGGGTTCGACATTCAGTACTTC
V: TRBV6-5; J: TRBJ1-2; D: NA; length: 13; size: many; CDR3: CAANLRGSYGYTF; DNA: TGTGCCGCCAATCTGCGGGGAAGCTATGGCTACACCTTC
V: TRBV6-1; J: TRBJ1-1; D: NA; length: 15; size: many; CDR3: CASSAPWTANTEAFF; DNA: TGTGCCAGCAGTGCACCTTGGACGGCGAACACTGAAGCTTTCTTT
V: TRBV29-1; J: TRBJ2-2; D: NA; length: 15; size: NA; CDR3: CSVASGARNTGELFF; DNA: TGCAGCGTTGCTTCGGGGGCGCGGAATACCGGGGAGCTGTTTTTT
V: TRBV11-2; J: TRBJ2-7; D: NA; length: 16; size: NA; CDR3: CASSLRGGSSAYEQYF; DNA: TGTGCCAGCAGCCTCCGAGGTGGTTCGTCCGCCTACGAGCAGTACTTC
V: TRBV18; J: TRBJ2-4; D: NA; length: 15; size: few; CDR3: CASSPAAGSKNIKYF; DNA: TGTGCCAGCTCACCAGCGGCAGGCTCCAAAAACATTAAGTACTTC
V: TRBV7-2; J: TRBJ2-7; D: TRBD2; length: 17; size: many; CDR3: CASSLGLAGGGSYEQYF; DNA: TGTGCCAGCAGCTTAGGGTTAGCGGGGGGAGGATCCTACGAGCAGTACTTC
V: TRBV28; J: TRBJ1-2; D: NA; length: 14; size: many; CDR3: CASEAKGLTYGYTF; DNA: TGTGCCAGCGAGGCCAAAGGCCTTACTTATGGCTACACCTTC
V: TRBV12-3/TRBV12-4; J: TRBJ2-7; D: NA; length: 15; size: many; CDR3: CASSVGEDPTYEQYF; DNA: TGTGCCAGCAGTGTAGGTGAGGACCCCACCTACGAGCAGTACTTC
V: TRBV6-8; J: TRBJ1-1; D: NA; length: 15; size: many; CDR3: CASSVGTGMNTEAFF; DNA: TGTGCCAGCAGCGTCGGGACGGGCATGAACACTGAAGCTTTCTTT
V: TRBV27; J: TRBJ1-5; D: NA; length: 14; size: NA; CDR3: CASSLGQKNQPQHF; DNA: TGTGCCAGCAGTTTAGGACAGAAAAATCAGCCCCAGCATTTT